The subject of this entry is one T cell receptor beta chain. The sample comes from a study of cytomegalovirus exposure and HLA in healthy donors. PCR involved 60 Vbeta and 13 Jbeta primers. Libraries were prepared by immunoSEQ multiplex PCR; TCRdb keeps only in-frame clonotypes and omits some of them. The sample has under 40,000 clones, and its top ten clones hold under 2%. This CDR3 is 16 amino acids long. V lost 0 bases and J 2 bases, leaving 13 bases between the germline ends. CDR1 is SGDLS, CDR2 YYNGEE, per germline. Sequenced sample: PBMCs. The rearrangement uses TRBV9 and TRBJ2-3, with no clear D. The sequence was collected from a woman aged 40 to 50 in good health and CMV-seropositive. CDR3 region: CASSVAYSKNTDTQYF. In nucleotides, the CDR3 is TGTGCCAGCAGCGTAGCCTACTCGAAAAACACAGATACGCAGTATTTT.